This T cell receptor beta chain was identified in a study of T cell responses to AZD1222 COVID-19 vaccine. Regarding the study as a whole: Donor demographics were predominantly white British with a female majority; clonal diversity may be underestimated. Among AZD1222 vaccinees, only six were seropositive at baseline. Spike regions recognized by vaccine-associated CD4 TCRs spanned the protein, led by 160-218 and 743-854. There were repertoire samples only from the period after the peak T cell response.

Regarding this clone: The target antigen is unknown.

This table comes from immunoSEQ multiplex PCR, and its TCRdb copy is limited to in-frame clones, with some not included. Of 100,000 or so clones in the sample, 82% are singletons; the top ten hold approximately 5%. CDR1 is LNHDA, CDR2 SQIVND, per germline (reference sequence). V lost 5 bases to trimming and J lost 2 bases, with 12 bases between them. The length of the CDR3 is 14 residues. The chain joins TRBV19 to TRBJ2-5, with a possible D match to TRBD1 (5 bases). The origin of this receptor is an adult in good health. Sequences were derived from peripheral blood, sampled on day 0 of AZD1222 vaccination. CDR3 sequence (DNA): TGTGCCAGTAGTTCACGACAGTATCAAGAGACCCAGTACTTC. This codes for CASSSRQYQETQYF.